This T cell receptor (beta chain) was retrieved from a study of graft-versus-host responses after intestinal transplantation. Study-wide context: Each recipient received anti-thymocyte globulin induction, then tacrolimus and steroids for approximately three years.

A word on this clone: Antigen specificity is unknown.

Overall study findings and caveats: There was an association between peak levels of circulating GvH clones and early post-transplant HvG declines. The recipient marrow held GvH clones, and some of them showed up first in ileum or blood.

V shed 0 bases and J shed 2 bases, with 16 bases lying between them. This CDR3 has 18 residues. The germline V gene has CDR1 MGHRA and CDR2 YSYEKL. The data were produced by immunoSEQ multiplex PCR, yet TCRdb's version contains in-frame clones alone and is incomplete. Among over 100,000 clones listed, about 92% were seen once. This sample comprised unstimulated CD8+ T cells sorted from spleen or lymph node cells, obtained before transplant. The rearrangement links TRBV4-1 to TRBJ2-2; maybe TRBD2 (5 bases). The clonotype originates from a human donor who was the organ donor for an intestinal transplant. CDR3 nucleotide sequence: TGCGCCAGCAGCCAAGATCCTCCCAGCGGAGGTAACACCGGGGAGCTGTTTTTT. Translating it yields CASSQDPPSGGNTGELFF.